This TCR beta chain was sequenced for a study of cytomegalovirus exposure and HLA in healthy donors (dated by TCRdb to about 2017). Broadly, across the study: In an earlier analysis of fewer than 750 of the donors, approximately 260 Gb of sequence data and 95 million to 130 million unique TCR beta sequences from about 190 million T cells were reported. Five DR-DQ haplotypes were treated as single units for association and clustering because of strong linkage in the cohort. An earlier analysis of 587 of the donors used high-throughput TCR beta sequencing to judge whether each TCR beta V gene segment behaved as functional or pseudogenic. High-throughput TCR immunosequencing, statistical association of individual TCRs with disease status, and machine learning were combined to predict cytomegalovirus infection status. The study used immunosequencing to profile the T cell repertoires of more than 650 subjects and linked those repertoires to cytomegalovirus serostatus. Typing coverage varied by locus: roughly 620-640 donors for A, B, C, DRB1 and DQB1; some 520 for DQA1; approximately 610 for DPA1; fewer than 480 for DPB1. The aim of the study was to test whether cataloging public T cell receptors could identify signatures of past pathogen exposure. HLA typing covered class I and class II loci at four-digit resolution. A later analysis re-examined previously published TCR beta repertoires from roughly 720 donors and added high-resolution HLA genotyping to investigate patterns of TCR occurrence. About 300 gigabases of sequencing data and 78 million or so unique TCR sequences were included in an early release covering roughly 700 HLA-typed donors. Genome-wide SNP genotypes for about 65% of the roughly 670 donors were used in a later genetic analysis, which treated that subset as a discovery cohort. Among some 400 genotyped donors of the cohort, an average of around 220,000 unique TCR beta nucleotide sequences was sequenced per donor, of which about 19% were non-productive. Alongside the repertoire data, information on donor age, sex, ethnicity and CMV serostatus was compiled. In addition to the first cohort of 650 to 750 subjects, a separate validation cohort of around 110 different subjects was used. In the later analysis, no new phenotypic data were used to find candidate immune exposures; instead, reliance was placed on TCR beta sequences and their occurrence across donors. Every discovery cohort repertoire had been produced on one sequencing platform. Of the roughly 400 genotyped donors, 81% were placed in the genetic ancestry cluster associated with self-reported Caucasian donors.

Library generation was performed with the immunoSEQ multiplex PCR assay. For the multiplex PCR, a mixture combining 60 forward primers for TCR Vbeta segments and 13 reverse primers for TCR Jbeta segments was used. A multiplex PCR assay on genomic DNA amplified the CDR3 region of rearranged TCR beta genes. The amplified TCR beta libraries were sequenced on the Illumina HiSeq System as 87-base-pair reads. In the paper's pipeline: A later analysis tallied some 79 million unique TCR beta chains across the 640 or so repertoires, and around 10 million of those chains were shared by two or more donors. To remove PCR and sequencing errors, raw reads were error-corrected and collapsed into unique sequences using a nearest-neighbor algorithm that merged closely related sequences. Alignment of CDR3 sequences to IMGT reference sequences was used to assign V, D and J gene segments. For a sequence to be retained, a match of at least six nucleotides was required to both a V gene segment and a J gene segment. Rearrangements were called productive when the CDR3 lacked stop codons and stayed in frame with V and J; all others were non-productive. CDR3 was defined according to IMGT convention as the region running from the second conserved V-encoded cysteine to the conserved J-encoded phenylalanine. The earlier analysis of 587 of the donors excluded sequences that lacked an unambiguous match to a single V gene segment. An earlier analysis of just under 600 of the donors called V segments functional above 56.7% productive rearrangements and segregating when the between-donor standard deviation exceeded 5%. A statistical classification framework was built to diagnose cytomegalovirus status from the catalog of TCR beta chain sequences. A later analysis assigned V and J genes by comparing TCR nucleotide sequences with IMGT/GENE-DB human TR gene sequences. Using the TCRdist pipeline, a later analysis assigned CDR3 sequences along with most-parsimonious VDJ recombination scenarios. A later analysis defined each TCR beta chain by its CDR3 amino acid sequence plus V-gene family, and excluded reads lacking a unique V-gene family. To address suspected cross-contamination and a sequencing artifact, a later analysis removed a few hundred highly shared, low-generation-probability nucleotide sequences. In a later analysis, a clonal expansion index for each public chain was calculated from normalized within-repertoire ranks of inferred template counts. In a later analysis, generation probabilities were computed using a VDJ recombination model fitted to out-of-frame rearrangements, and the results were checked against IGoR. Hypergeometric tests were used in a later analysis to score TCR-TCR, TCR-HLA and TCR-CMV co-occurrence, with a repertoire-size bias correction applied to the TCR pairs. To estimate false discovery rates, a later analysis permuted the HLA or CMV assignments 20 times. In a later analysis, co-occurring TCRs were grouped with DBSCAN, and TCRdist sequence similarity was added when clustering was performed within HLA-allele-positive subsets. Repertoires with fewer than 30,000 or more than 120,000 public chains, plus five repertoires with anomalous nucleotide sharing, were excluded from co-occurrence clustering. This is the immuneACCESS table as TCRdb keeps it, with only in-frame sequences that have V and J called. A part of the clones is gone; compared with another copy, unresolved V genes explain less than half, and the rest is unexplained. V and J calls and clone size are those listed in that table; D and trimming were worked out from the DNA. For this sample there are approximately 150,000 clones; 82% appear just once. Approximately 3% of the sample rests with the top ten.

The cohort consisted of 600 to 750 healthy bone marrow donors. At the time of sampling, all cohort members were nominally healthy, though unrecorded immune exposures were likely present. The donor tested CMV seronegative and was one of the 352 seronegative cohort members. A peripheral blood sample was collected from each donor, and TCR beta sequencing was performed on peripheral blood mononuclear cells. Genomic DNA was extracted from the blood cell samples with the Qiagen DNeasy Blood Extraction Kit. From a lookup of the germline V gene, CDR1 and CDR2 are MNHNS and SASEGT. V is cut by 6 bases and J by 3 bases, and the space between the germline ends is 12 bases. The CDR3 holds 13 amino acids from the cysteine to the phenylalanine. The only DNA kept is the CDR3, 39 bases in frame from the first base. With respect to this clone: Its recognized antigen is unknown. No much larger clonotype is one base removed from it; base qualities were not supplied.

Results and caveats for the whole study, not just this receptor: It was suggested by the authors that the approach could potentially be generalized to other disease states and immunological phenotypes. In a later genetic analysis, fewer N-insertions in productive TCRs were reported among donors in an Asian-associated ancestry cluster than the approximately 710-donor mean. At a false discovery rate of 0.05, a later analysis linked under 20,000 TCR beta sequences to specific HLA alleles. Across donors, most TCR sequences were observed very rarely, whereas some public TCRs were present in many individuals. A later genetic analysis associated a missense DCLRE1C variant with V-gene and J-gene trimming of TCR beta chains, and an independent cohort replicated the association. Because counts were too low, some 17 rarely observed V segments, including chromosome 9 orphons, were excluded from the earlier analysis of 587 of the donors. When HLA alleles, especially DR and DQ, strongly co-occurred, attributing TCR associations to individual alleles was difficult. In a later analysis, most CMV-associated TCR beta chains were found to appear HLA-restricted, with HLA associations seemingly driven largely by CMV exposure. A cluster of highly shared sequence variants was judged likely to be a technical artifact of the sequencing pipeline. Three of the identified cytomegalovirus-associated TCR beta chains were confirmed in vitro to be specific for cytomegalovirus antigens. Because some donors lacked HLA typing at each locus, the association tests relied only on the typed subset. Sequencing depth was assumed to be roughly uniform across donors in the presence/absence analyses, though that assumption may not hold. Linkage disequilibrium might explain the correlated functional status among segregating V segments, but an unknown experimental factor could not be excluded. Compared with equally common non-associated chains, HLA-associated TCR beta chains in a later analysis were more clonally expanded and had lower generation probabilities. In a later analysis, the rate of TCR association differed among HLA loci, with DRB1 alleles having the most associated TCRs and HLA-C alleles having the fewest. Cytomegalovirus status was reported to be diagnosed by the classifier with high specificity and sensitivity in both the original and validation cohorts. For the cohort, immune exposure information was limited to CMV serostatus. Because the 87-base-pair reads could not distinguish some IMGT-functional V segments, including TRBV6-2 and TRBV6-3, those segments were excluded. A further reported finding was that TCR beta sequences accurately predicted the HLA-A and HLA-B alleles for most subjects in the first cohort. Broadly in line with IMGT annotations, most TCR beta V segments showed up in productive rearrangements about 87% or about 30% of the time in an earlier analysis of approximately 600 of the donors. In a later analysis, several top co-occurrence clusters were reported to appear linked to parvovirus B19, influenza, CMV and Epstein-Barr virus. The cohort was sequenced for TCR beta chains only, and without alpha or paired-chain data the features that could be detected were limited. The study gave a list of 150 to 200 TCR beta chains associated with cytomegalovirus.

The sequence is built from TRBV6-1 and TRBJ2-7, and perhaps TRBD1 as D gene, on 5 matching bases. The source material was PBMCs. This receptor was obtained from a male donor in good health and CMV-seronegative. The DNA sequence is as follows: TGTGCCAGCAGAGGAAAGGGGAACTACGAGCAGTACTTC. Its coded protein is CASRGKGNYEQYF.